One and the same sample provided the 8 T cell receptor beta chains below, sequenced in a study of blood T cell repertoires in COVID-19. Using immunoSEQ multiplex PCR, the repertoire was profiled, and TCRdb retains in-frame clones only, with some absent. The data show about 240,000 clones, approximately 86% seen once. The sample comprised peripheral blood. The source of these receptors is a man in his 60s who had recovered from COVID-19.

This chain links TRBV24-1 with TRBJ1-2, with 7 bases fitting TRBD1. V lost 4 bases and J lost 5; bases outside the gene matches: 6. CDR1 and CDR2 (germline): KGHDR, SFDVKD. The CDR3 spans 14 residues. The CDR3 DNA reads TGTGCCACCAGTGAGGGGGACAGAACGTATGGCTACACCTTC. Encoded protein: CATSEGDRTYGYTF.

The CDR3 DNA sequence: TGTGCCAGCAGCCTCCAAACAGGGGTAGGGGAGCAGTACTTC. Its protein is CASSLQTGVGEQYF. The rearrangement uses TRBV7-6 and TRBJ2-7, with 7 bases identical to TRBD1. The junction had 11 bases not matched to a gene; V was cut back by 5 bases and J by 7 bases. This CDR3 has 14 amino acids. CDR1 is SGHVS and CDR2 is FNYEAQ in the germline V gene.

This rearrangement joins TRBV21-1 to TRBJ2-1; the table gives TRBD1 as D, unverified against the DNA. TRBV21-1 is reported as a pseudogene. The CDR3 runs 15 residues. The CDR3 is CASSKEGQGNDEQFF. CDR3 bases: TGTGCCAGCAGCAAAGAGGGGCAGGGGAACGATGAGCAGTTCTTC.

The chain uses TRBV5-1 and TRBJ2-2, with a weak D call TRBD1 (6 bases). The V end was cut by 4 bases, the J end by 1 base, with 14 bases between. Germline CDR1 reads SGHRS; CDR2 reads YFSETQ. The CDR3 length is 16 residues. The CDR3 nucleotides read TGCGCCAGCAGCCCTACGCCGGGACAGAACACCGGGGAGCTGTTTTTT. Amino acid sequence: CASSPTPGQNTGELFF.

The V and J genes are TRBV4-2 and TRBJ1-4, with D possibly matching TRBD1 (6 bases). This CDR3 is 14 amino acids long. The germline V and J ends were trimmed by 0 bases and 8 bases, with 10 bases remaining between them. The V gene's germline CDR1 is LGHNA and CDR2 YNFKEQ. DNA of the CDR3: TGTGCCAGCAGCCAAGACAGGGGAAGAGAAAAACTGTTTTTT. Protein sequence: CASSQDRGREKLFF.

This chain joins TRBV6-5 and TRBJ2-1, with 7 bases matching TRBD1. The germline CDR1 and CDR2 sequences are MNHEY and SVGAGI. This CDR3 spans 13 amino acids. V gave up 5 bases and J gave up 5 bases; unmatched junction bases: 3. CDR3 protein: CASSTTGNNEQFF. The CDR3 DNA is TGTGCCAGCAGTACGACAGGGAACAATGAGCAGTTCTTC.

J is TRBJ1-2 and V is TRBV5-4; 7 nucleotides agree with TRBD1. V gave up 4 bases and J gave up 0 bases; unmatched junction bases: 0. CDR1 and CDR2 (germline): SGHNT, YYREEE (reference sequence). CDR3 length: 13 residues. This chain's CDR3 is CASSGTANYGYTF. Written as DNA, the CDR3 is TGTGCCAGCAGCGGGACAGCTAACTATGGCTACACCTTC.

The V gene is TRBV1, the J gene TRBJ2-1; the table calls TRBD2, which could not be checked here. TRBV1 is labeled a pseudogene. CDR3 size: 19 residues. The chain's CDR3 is CTSSQDWGLAGFPYNEQFF. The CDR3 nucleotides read TGCACCAGCAGCCAAGATTGGGGACTAGCGGGGTTCCCCTACAATGAGCAGTTCTTC.